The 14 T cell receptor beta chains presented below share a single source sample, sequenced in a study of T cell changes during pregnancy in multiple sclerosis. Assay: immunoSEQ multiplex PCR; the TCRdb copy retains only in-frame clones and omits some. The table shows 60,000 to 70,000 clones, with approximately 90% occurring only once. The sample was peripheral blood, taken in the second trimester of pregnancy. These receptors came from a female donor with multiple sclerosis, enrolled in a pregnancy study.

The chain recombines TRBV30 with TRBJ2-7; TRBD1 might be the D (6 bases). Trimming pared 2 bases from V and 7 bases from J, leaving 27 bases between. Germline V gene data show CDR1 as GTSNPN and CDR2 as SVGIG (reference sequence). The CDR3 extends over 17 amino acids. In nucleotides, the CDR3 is TGTGCCTGGAGTCAACTCGATTCAGGGGTCATACCCCAGGAGCAGTACTTC. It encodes CAWSQLDSGVIPQEQYF.

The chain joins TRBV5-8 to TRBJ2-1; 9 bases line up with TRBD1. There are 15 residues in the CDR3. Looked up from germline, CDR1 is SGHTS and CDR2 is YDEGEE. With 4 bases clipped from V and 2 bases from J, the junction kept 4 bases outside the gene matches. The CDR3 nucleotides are TGTGCCAGCAGCGCCGACAGGGGGGCCTACAATGAGCAGTTCTTC. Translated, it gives CASSADRGAYNEQFF.

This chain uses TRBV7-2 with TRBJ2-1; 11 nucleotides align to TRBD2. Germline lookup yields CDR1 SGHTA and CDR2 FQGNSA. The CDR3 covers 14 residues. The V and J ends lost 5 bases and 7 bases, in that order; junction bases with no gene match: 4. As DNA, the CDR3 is TGTGCCAGCAGCCCACGGACTAGCGGGAATGAGCAGTTCTTC. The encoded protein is CASSPRTSGNEQFF.

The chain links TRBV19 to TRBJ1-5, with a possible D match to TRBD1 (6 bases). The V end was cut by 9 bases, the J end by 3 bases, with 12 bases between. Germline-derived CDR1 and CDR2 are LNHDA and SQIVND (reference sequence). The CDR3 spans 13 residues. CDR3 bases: TGTGCCAGCAATGACAGGCACAATCAGCCCCAGCATTTT. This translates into CASNDRHNQPQHF. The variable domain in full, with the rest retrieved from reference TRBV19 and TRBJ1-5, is DGGITQSPKYLFRKEGQNVTLSCEQNLNHDAMYWYRQDPGQGLRLIYYSQIVNDFQKGDIAEGYSVSREKKESFPLTVTSAQKNPTAFYLCASNDRHNQPQHFGDGTRLSIL.

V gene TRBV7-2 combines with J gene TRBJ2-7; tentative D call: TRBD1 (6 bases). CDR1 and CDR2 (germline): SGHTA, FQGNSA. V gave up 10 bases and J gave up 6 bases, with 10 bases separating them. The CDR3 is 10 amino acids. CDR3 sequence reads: CATGEGEQYF. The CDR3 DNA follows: TGTGCCACAGGGGAAGGCGAGCAGTACTTC.

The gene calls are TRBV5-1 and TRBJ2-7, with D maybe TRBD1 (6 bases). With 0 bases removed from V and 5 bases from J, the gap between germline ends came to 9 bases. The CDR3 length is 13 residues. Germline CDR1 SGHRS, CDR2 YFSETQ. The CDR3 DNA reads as TGCGCCAGCAGCTTGGCAGGGGATCACGAGCAGTACTTC. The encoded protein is CASSLAGDHEQYF.

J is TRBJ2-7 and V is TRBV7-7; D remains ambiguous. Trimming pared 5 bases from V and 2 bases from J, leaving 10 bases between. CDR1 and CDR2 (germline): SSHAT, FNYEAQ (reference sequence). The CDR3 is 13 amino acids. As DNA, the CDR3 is TGTGCCAGCAGCCTCGACGACACCTACGAGCAGTACTTC. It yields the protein CASSLDDTYEQYF. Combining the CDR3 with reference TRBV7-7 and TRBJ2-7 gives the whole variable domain GAGVSQSPRYKVTKRGQDVTLRCDPISSHATLYWYQQALGQGPEFLTYFNYEAQPDKSGLPSDRFSAERPEGSISTLTIQRTEQRDSAMYRCASSLDDTYEQYFGPGTRLTVT.

The CDR3 here is CASSQVASRGPEAFF. The CDR3 DNA sequence: TGCGCCAGCAGCCAAGTCGCCAGTAGGGGCCCTGAAGCTTTCTTT. V and J are TRBV4-3 and TRBJ1-1, with D maybe TRBD1 (5 bases). V dropped 1 base and J dropped 6 bases, with 15 bases sitting between them. The CDR3 contains 15 residues. In germline, CDR1 is LGHNA, CDR2 YSLEER.

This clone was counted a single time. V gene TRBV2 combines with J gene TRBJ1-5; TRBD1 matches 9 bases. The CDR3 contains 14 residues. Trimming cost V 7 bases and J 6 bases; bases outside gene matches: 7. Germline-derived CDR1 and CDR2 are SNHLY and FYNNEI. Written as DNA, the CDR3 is TGTGCCAGCAACCCCGGGACAGGGCTTCAGCCCCAGCATTTT. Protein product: CASNPGTGLQPQHF.

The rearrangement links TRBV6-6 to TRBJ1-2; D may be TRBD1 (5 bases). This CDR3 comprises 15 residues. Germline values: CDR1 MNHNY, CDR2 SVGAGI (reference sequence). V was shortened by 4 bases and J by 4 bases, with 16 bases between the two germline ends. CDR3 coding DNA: TGTGCCAGCAGTTCGAGCTCGACAGCAGTCTATGGCTACACCTTC. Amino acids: CASSSSSTAVYGYTF.

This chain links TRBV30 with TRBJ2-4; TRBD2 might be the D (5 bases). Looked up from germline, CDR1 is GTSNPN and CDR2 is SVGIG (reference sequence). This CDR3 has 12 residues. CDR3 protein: CSYGLAKNIQYF. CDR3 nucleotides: TGTTCATACGGACTAGCCAAAAACATTCAGTACTTC.

DNA of the CDR3: TGCGCCAGCACACTAGAACCGGGTACCTACAATGAGCAGTTCTTC. Translating it yields CASTLEPGTYNEQFF. The J gene is TRBJ2-1, the V gene TRBV5-1; D is possibly TRBD2 (5 bases). Trimming took 6 bases from V and 2 from J, leaving 15 bases between them. This CDR3 is 15 amino acids long. CDR1 and CDR2 from the germline V gene are SGHRS and YFSETQ.

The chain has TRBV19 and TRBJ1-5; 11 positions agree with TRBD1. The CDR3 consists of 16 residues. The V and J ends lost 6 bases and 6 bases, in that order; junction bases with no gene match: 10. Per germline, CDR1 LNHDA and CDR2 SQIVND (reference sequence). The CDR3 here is CASSRGTGGFGQPQHF. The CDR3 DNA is TGTGCCAGTAGCCGAGGGACAGGGGGTTTCGGTCAGCCCCAGCATTTT.

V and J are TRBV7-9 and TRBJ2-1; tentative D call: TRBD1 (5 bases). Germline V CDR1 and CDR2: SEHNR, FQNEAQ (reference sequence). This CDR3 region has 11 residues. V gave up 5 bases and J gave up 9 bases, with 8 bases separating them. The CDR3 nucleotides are TGTGCCAGCAGCCCGCAGGGTGAGCAGTTCTTC. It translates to CASSPQGEQFF.